This T cell receptor beta chain derives from a study of early T cells in non-severe SARS-CoV-2 infection. Study observations and caveats: Database matching using VDJdb favored anti-spike CD8 responses, with private and CD4 specificities left missing.

As concerns this clonotype: Its antigen is still unknown.

The CDR3 runs to 15 residues. V gave up 5 bases and J gave up 4 bases, with 18 bases separating them. The V gene's germline CDR1 is SGHTA and CDR2 FQGNSA. Individual cDNA molecules carried attached unique molecular identifiers. TCRdb fed the 5' RACE reads into MiXCR, producing one record per CDR3 protein. Here the sample spans around 30,000 distinct CDR3 sequences, roughly 5% being singletons. The V gene is TRBV7-2, the J gene TRBJ2-7; D gene unclear. Material for sequencing was whole blood. This receptor was taken from an adult who was a healthcare worker with PCR-confirmed SARS-CoV-2 infection or an uninfected control (not recorded which). CDR3 DNA sequence: TGTGCCAGCAGCCGCCCTTCCGGCGGTACGTACGAGCAGTACTTC. Residues: CASSRPSGGTYEQYF.